These 15 T cell receptor beta chains share one sample of origin, sequenced in a study of identifying expanded T cells in peripheral blood. Sequencing was performed with immunoSEQ multiplex PCR; in TCRdb, only in-frame clones are kept and a portion is missing. This table has approximately 90,000 clones, almost 90% appearing once. The sample consisted of blood. These receptors were obtained from a person aged 18 to 75 in good health.

The V call is TRBV11-2, the J call TRBJ2-3; 9 nucleotides agree with TRBD2. Germline V lookup: CDR1 SGHAT, CDR2 FQNNGV. With V trimmed by 8 bases and J by 4 bases, 4 bases remained unmatched. The CDR3 spans 13 residues. CDR3 in DNA: TGTGCCAGCTCCTTAGCGGGAGCAGATACGCAGTATTTT. Translated: CASSLAGADTQYF.

J is TRBJ2-3 and V is TRBV19; D may be TRBD2 (6 bases). The CDR3 is 13 residues long. V dropped 8 bases and J dropped 6 bases, with 15 bases sitting between them. Germline assignment: CDR1 LNHDA and CDR2 SQIVND (reference sequence). The CDR3 reads CASLPAGLDTQYF. In DNA, the CDR3 is TGTGCCAGTCTCCCAGCGGGTCTTGATACGCAGTATTTT.

The rearrangement uses TRBV9 and TRBJ1-2; TRBD1 is a possible D gene (5 bases). In germline, CDR1 is SGDLS, CDR2 YYNGEE. The V gene lost 0 bases and the J gene lost 4 bases, with 10 bases spanning the gap. The length of the CDR3 is 14 residues. The CDR3 DNA follows: TGTGCCAGCAGCGTAGCTACAGGCTCCTATGGCTACACCTTC. This sequence encodes CASSVATGSYGYTF. The full variable domain, in which reference TRBV9 and TRBJ1-2 provide the parts outside the CDR3, is DSGVTQTPKHLITATGQRVTLRCSPRSGDLSVYWYQQSLDQGLQFLIQYYNGEERAKGNILERFSAQQFPDLHSELNLSSLELGDSALYFCASSVATGSYGYTFGSGTRLTVV.

This chain uses TRBV11-2 with TRBJ2-3; D is unresolved. Germline CDR1 and CDR2: SGHAT and FQNNGV. V lost 7 bases and J lost 1, with 12 bases in between. The CDR3 loop spans 14 amino acids. The CDR3 region has the DNA TGTGCCAGCACCCCCCTCTTGGGCACAGATACGCAGTATTTT. Translated, it gives CASTPLLGTDTQYF.

This clone was picked up a small number of times. This sequence joins TRBV30 and TRBJ2-6; TRBD2 agrees at 14 bases. The length of the CDR3 is 19 residues. J lost 2 bases, V lost 0 bases, and 6 bases had no gene match. The germline gives CDR1 GTSNPN, CDR2 SVGIG (reference sequence). CDR3 sequence reads: CAWSVPTSGGETGANVLTF. CDR3 nucleotides: TGTGCCTGGAGTGTACCGACTAGCGGGGGGGAAACTGGGGCCAACGTCCTGACTTTC.

This clone was recorded only once. CDR3 DNA: TGTGCCACCAGCAGAGGGGCGGACGAGTACGAGCAGTACTTC. Translating gives CATSRGADEYEQYF. This chain connects TRBV15 to TRBJ2-7; D remains ambiguous. This CDR3 is built from 14 residues. Germline V gene lookup returns CDR1 LNHNV and CDR2 YYDKDF (reference sequence). V dropped 1 base and J dropped 4 bases, with 11 bases sitting between them. Full variable domain (outside the CDR3, taken from reference TRBV15 and TRBJ2-7): DAMVIQNPRYQVTQFGKPVTLSCSQTLNHNVMYWYQQKSSQAPKLLFHYYDKDFNNEADTPDNFQSRRPNTSFCFLDIRSPGLGDTAMYLCATSRGADEYEQYFGPGTRLTVT.

This clone appeared once. The rearrangement joins TRBV7-2 to TRBJ2-4; D gene uncertain. Trimming cost V 5 bases and J 2 bases, with 10 bases left between them. The germline CDR1 and CDR2 sequences are SGHTA and FQGNSA. This CDR3 is built from 14 residues. CDR3 DNA: TGTGCCAGCAGCCCCAGAATTTCCAAAAACATTCAGTACTTC. Translated, it gives CASSPRISKNIQYF.

The chain joins TRBV2 to TRBJ1-6; D is perhaps TRBD1 (5 bases). This CDR3 spans 14 amino acids. The ends were cut back, 5 bases at V and 7 bases at J, with 12 bases in the middle. The V gene's germline CDR1 is SNHLY and CDR2 FYNNEI. For the CDR3, the DNA is TGTGCCAGCAGTCACCGGGACCTCAATTCACCCCTCCACTTT. Translation: CASSHRDLNSPLHF.

This clone was observed a handful of times. The chain links TRBV19 to TRBJ1-6; 10 nucleotides align to TRBD1. Germline V gene lookup returns CDR1 LNHDA and CDR2 SQIVND (reference sequence). The junction had 4 bases not matched to a gene; V was cut back by 5 bases and J by 0 bases. This CDR3 has 17 amino acids. This chain's CDR3 is CASSEGQGSSYNSPLHF. CDR3 sequence (DNA): TGTGCCAGTAGTGAGGGACAGGGGAGCTCCTATAATTCACCCCTCCACTTT.

The genes are TRBV27 and TRBJ1-2, with D possibly matching TRBD1 (6 bases). V dropped 4 bases and J dropped 2 bases, with 8 bases sitting between them. The CDR3 spans 13 residues. Germline V gene sequence: CDR1 MNHEY, CDR2 SMNVEV (reference sequence). CDR3 coding DNA: TGTGCCAGCAGTTACAGGGCCAACTATGGCTACACCTTC. Translating it yields CASSYRANYGYTF.

The chain has TRBV9 and TRBJ1-3; D is perhaps TRBD1 (5 bases). The germline gives CDR1 SGDLS, CDR2 YYNGEE. CDR3 length: 17 amino acids. V lost 1 base, J lost 2 bases, and 16 bases lay in between. The CDR3 spells CASSVLGVPNPGNTIYF. The CDR3 DNA follows: TGTGCCAGCAGCGTATTAGGGGTCCCCAACCCTGGAAACACCATATATTTT. Complete variable domain (other parts from reference TRBV9 and TRBJ1-3): DSGVTQTPKHLITATGQRVTLRCSPRSGDLSVYWYQQSLDQGLQFLIQYYNGEERAKGNILERFSAQQFPDLHSELNLSSLELGDSALYFCASSVLGVPNPGNTIYFGEGSWLTVV.

The chain is built from TRBV7-9 and TRBJ2-5; 7 positions agree with TRBD1. Germline V lookup: CDR1 SEHNR, CDR2 FQNEAQ (reference sequence). The J segment lost 3 bases and the V segment lost 5 bases, leaving 9 bases of the junction unmatched. The CDR3 is 15 residues long. The CDR3 DNA is TGTGCCAGCAGCGCACGGGGCGACAGGGAAGAGACCCAGTACTTC. Translating gives CASSARGDREETQYF.

The genes are TRBV7-3 and TRBJ2-2; TRBD2 aligns across 7 bases. The trim removed 1 base at V and 6 bases at J, leaving 5 bases unmatched. CDR1 SGHTA and CDR2 FQGTGA come from the germline V gene. The CDR3 spans 15 residues. The CDR3 spells CASSLSASGAGELFF. The CDR3 nucleotides read TGTGCCAGCAGCTTAAGCGCTAGCGGTGCCGGGGAGCTGTTTTTT.

The genes are TRBV14 and TRBJ2-1, with 10 bases aligning to TRBD2. This CDR3 is built from 17 residues. Germline CDR1 SGHDN, CDR2 FVKESK. With V trimmed by 2 bases and J by 6 bases, 10 bases remained unmatched. The CDR3, as DNA: TGTGCCAGCAGCCAACCTAACAGCGGGAGGGCCGTCAATGAGCAGTTCTTC. It specifies CASSQPNSGRAVNEQFF.

A word on this clone: A junction boundary mismatches the germline segment, possibly from a read error. The rearrangement joins TRBV29-1 to TRBJ2-7; no reliable D call. This CDR3 spans 11 amino acids. Germline values: CDR1 SQVTM, CDR2 ANQGSEA. The CDR3: CSAAWVGERYF. CDR3 DNA: TGCAGCGCCGCATGGGTCGGCGAGCGGTACTTC.